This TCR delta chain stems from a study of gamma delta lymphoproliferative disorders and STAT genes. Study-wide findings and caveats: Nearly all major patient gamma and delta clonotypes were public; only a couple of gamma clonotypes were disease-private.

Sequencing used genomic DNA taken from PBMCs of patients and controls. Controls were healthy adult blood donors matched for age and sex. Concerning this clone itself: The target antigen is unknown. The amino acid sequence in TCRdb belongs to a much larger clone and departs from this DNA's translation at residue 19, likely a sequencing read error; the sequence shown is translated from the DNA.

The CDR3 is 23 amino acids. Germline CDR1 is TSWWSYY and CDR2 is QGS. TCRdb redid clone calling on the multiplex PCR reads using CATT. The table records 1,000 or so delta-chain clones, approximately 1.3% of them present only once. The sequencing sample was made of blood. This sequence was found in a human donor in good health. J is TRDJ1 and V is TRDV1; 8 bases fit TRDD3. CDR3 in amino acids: CALGEIVFHRSTGGVPYTNKLIF. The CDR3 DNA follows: TGTGCTCTTGGGGAAATAGTCTTCCACCGGAGTACTGGGGGCGTACCGTACACCAATAAACTCATCTTT.